The 9 T cell receptor beta chains given below trace back to one sample, sequenced in a study of T cells after yellow fever vaccination. MiXCR was run by TCRdb on the 5' RACE reads, yielding one entry per CDR3 protein. The table has about 430,000 distinct CDR3 sequences, over 15% seen once; the top ten hold 15% to 20%. Sample: PBMCs, taken before the yellow fever booster vaccination. These receptors came from a man aged 18 to 29 who received the YFV17D yellow fever vaccine.

The chain joins TRBV19 to TRBJ1-1, with D unclear. Germline V gene data show CDR1 as LNHDA and CDR2 as SQIVND (reference sequence). V was shortened by 5 bases and J by 1 base, with 11 bases between the two germline ends. The CDR3 loop spans 14 amino acids. CDR3 sequence: CASSDIPENTEAFF. The DNA of the CDR3 is TGTGCCAGTAGTGATATCCCCGAGAACACTGAAGCTTTCTTT.

V gene TRBV28 combines with J gene TRBJ1-4, with D maybe TRBD1 (6 bases). The CDR3 is made up of 16 amino acids. CDR1 is MDHEN and CDR2 is SYDVKM in the germline V gene. Trimming cost V 4 bases and J 5 bases, with 17 bases left between them. The CDR3 sequence: CASSSRTAESNEKLFF. The CDR3 region has the DNA TGTGCCAGCAGTTCCCGGACAGCCGAATCCAATGAAAAACTGTTTTTT. Based on the CDR3 plus reference TRBV28 and TRBJ1-4, the full variable domain is DVKVTQSSRYLVKRTGEKVFLECVQDMDHENMFWYRQDPGLGLRLIYFSYDVKMKEKGDIPEGYSVSREKKERFSLILESASTNQTSMYLCASSSRTAESNEKLFFGSGTQLSVL.

V is TRBV9 and J is TRBJ1-3; D is ambiguous. Germline CDR1 is SGDLS and CDR2 is YYNGEE. The CDR3 is 14 residues long. Trimming pared 4 bases from V and 4 bases from J, leaving 12 bases between. The CDR3 loop is CASSSPLGGNTIYF. The CDR3 nucleotides read TGTGCCAGCAGCTCCCCACTGGGGGGAAACACCATATATTTT.

This clonotype turned up a few times. The chain couples TRBV9 to TRBJ2-4; D may be TRBD2 (5 bases). The CDR3 spans 12 residues. V gave up 4 bases and J gave up 9 bases, with 11 bases separating them. CDR1 SGDLS and CDR2 YYNGEE come from the germline V gene. The CDR3 sequence is CASSSEAGIQYF. Written as DNA, the CDR3 is TGTGCCAGCAGCTCGGAGGCGGGCATTCAGTACTTC. The entire variable domain, with the rest obtained from reference TRBV9 and TRBJ2-4, is as follows: DSGVTQTPKHLITATGQRVTLRCSPRSGDLSVYWYQQSLDQGLQFLIQYYNGEERAKGNILERFSAQQFPDLHSELNLSSLELGDSALYFCASSSEAGIQYFGAGTRLSVL.

This clonotype was detected a few times. This sequence joins TRBV12-3 or TRBV12-4 and TRBJ2-5; TRBD2 might be the D (8 bases). The CDR3 runs 15 residues. Deletions cut 4 bases from V and 7 bases from J, with 19 bases between. CDR3 protein: CASSSLAGQGGTQYF. Written as DNA, the CDR3 is TGTGCCAGCAGTTCGCTAGCGGGCCAGGGGGGGACCCAGTACTTC.

A few counts support this clonotype. The chain combines TRBV6-1 with TRBJ1-2, with 7 bases fitting TRBD1. The germline CDR1 and CDR2 sequences are MNHNS and SASEGT. J was trimmed by 3 bases and V by 6 bases; bases with no gene match: 7. The CDR3 loop spans 14 amino acids. CDR3 residues: CASSRQGWDYGYTF. The CDR3 bases are TGTGCCAGCAGCAGACAGGGCTGGGACTATGGCTACACCTTC.

This clonotype was seen a few times. The rearrangement links TRBV5-1 to TRBJ2-5, with TRBD2 matching over 8 bases. CDR3 length: 15 amino acids. The junction had 5 bases not matched to a gene; V was cut back by 2 bases and J by 2 bases. Germline CDR1 is SGHRS and CDR2 is YFSETQ. CDR3 in DNA: TGCGCCAGCAGCTTTGGTAGCGGGGCTCAAGAGACCCAGTACTTC. Its protein product is CASSFGSGAQETQYF.

Only a few counts were recorded for this clonotype. The V gene is TRBV9, the J gene TRBJ2-2; D ambiguous. Germline CDR1 is SGDLS and CDR2 is YYNGEE. This CDR3 spans 14 amino acids. V lost 4 bases, J lost 1 base, and 8 bases lay in between. The CDR3 nucleotides are TGTGCCAGCAGCCTCCACGAGAACACCGGGGAGCTGTTTTTT. Encoded protein: CASSLHENTGELFF.

In its sample, this clonotype was seen a few times. The J gene is TRBJ2-7, the V gene TRBV7-9, with D uncertain. V was trimmed by 5 bases and J by 5 bases, leaving 19 bases between them. The CDR3 contains 15 residues. Per germline, CDR1 SEHNR and CDR2 FQNEAQ (reference sequence). The CDR3 spells CASSPATEKSNEQYF. The CDR3 DNA is TGTGCCAGCAGCCCCGCGACGGAGAAGTCTAACGAGCAGTACTTC.